These T cell receptor beta chains were read from a single sample in a study of vaccination effects on CD4 cells after COVID-19. The table came from immunoSEQ multiplex PCR; TCRdb's copy has only in-frame clones and leaves some out. Of roughly 25,000 clones listed, roughly 71% are singletons. Which antigens these TCRs recognize remains unknown. The sequencing used CD4+ T cells from PBMCs cultured with SARS-CoV-2 spike peptides, collected before COVID-19 vaccination. Receptors were obtained from a human donor who had a prior SARS-CoV-2 infection. Each CDR3 is given with its conserved first and last residue. D genes are given only for firm matches. Clone size is stated in some rows and not others, as once, few, many or a class when expanded.

v_call	j_call	clone_size	d_call	cdr3_aa	cdr3_nt
TRBV2	TRBJ2-7	few	TRBD2	CASTKSGGRYEQYF	TGTGCCAGCACTAAGAGCGGGGGTAGGTACGAGCAGTACTTC
TRBV7-9	TRBJ1-5	few	TRBD1	CASSFGTGDQPQHF	TGTGCCAGCAGCTTCGGGACAGGGGATCAGCCCCAGCATTTT
TRBV6-4	TRBJ1-4	.	.	CASSDRDALDEKLFF	TGTGCCAGCAGTGATCGAGACGCCCTCGATGAAAAACTGTTTTTT
TRBV18	TRBJ1-3	few	.	CASSPSVRSSGNTIYF	TGTGCCAGCTCACCGTCCGTAAGGTCCTCTGGAAACACCATATATTTT
TRBV15	TRBJ1-5	.	.	CATSRVRAGLQPQHF	TGTGCCACCAGCAGAGTGCGAGCAGGTCTTCAGCCCCAGCATTTT
TRBV7-2	TRBJ2-5	.	TRBD1	CASSLAGTVQETQYF	TGTGCCAGCAGCTTAGCGGGGACAGTCCAAGAGACCCAGTACTTC
TRBV7-2	TRBJ1-2	.	.	CASSLDQGLGGYTF	TGTGCCAGCAGCTTAGATCAGGGACTAGGTGGCTACACCTTC
TRBV7-8	TRBJ1-5	.	.	CASSFTGTQSQPQHF	TGTGCCAGCAGCTTTACAGGAACGCAGAGTCAGCCCCAGCATTTT
TRBV27	TRBJ1-1	few	.	CASSFGPGWDTEAFF	.
TRBV6-6	TRBJ2-5	.	.	CASSYSLVVGETQYF	TGTGCCAGCAGTTACTCACTAGTTGTGGGGGAGACCCAGTACTTC
TRBV9	TRBJ2-2	few	.	CASSATSVAGELFF	TGTGCCAGCAGCGCTACCTCTGTCGCCGGGGAGCTGTTTTTT
TRBV3-1/TRBV3-2	TRBJ1-2	.	.	CASSQDFTRGFNYGYTF	TGTGCCAGCAGCCAAGATTTTACCCGGGGGTTTAACTATGGCTACACCTTC
TRBV7-2	TRBJ1-6	.	.	CASSRELVWISPLHF	TGTGCCAGCAGCCGGGAATTAGTTTGGATTTCACCCCTCCACTTT
TRBV3-1/TRBV3-2	TRBJ1-1	.	.	CASSQAAGQDTEAFF	TGTGCCAGCAGCCAAGCCGCGGGGCAGGACACTGAAGCTTTCTTT
TRBV24-1	TRBJ2-3	few	.	CATEGLPDTQYF	TGTGCCACCGAAGGACTCCCAGATACGCAGTATTTT
TRBV2	TRBJ2-4	.	.	CARSPTGLIQYF	TGTGCCAGGTCCCCGACAGGTCTTATTCAGTACTTC
TRBV4-2	TRBJ1-4	.	.	CASSQATGSAIEKLFF	TGTGCCAGCAGCCAGGCCACAGGGTCTGCAATTGAAAAACTGTTTTTT
TRBV6-2/TRBV6-3	TRBJ2-1	.	.	CASSYAHYNEQFF	TGTGCCAGCAGTTACGCCCACTACAATGAGCAGTTCTTC
TRBV5-4	TRBJ2-5	.	.	CASSSYSGTKETQYF	TGTGCCAGCAGCTCGTATTCCGGGACAAAAGAGACCCAGTACTTC
TRBV10-3	TRBJ2-2	.	.	CAISENPGENTGELFF	TGTGCCATCAGCGAGAACCCGGGGGAGAACACCGGGGAGCTGTTTTTT
TRBV13	TRBJ2-3	.	TRBD2	CASSSTSGRSPDTQYF	TGTGCCAGCAGCTCAACTAGCGGGAGGAGCCCAGATACGCAGTATTTT
TRBV5-5	TRBJ2-7	.	TRBD1	CASSPRPGTGDHEQYF	TGTGCCAGCAGCCCTCGCCCCGGGACAGGGGATCACGAGCAGTACTTC
TRBV5-5	TRBJ2-5	.	.	CASSLTVPLQDRQETQYF	TGTGCCAGCAGCTTGACAGTCCCCCTGCAGGACCGCCAAGAGACCCAGTACTTC
TRBV11-2	TRBJ2-3	.	.	CASSLGGGGTLRDTQYF	TGTGCCAGCAGCTTAGGCGGGGGCGGCACCCTTAGGGATACGCAGTATTTT
TRBV14	TRBJ1-2	.	.	CASSQEISYGYTF	TGTGCCAGCAGCCAAGAAATAAGCTATGGCTACACCTTC
TRBV7-8	TRBJ2-7	.	TRBD2	CASSSTRTRNYEQYF	TGTGCCAGCAGCTCCACCAGGACTAGGAACTACGAGCAGTACTTC
TRBV9	TRBJ1-6	many	.	CASSPGALSSPLHF	TGTGCCAGCAGCCCCGGGGCCCTCAGTTCACCCCTCCACTTT
TRBV6-5	TRBJ1-2	few	TRBD1	CASSKGQGDYGYTF	TGTGCCAGCAGTAAGGGACAGGGAGACTATGGCTACACCTTC
TRBV27	TRBJ1-4	.	TRBD1	CASSKRQGNEKLFF	TGTGCCAGCAGTAAGAGACAGGGGAATGAAAAACTGTTTTTT
TRBV18	TRBJ1-2	.	.	CASSPLPGANYGYTF	TGTGCCAGCTCACCACTTCCAGGGGCTAACTATGGCTACACCTTC
TRBV5-6	TRBJ2-1	.	.	CASSSTQAESLVNEQFF	TGTGCCAGCAGCTCCACTCAAGCCGAGAGCCTCGTCAATGAGCAGTTCTTC
TRBV18	TRBJ2-3	.	TRBD1	CASRQGSSDTQYF	TGTGCCAGCCGACAGGGGTCATCAGATACGCAGTATTTT
TRBV7-2	TRBJ1-2	.	TRBD1	CASSNYRDRAYGYTF	TGTGCCAGCAGCAATTACCGGGACAGGGCCTATGGCTACACCTTC
TRBV5-4	TRBJ2-2	.	TRBD2	CASSPAGGVRLFF	TGTGCCAGCAGCCCGGCGGGGGGCGTACGGCTGTTTTTT
TRBV6-5	TRBJ2-7	.	TRBD2	CASSYSILAGDGEQYF	TGTGCCAGCAGTTACTCGATCTTAGCGGGAGACGGCGAGCAGTACTTC
TRBV4-3	TRBJ1-2	.	.	CASSPAAGDYGYTF	TGCGCCAGCAGCCCCGCTGCAGGGGACTATGGCTACACCTTC
TRBV7-2	TRBJ2-2	.	TRBD2	CASSSSLAGGRGGELFF	TGTGCCAGCAGCTCCTCACTAGCGGGAGGGCGGGGCGGGGAGCTGTTTTTT
TRBV2	TRBJ2-7	.	TRBD2	CASSPGLAGVEQYF	TGTGCCAGCAGTCCTGGACTAGCGGGGGTCGAGCAGTACTTC
TRBV27	TRBJ2-6	.	TRBD1	CASSLKQGLYGANVLTF	TGTGCCAGCAGTTTGAAACAGGGGTTATATGGGGCCAACGTCCTGACTTTC
TRBV5-1	TRBJ2-3	.	.	CASSLAGNTQYF	TGCGCCAGCAGCTTGGCGGGTAATACGCAGTATTTT
TRBV10-3	TRBJ2-5	.	TRBD1	CATQTGFGETQYF	TGTGCCACCCAGACAGGGTTTGGGGAGACCCAGTACTTC
TRBV7-2	TRBJ2-3	few	.	CASSLEAYTQYF	TGTGCCAGCAGCTTAGAAGCATATACGCAGTATTTT
TRBV19	TRBJ2-7	.	.	CASSPNRVAFYEQYF	TGTGCCAGTAGCCCTAACAGGGTCGCGTTCTACGAGCAGTACTTC
TRBV5-1	TRBJ2-7	.	TRBD1	CASSPGAGTGGDEQYF	TGCGCCAGCAGTCCCGGGGCAGGGACAGGGGGCGACGAGCAGTACTTC
TRBV30	TRBJ1-6	.	.	CAWSAEGYSPLHF	TGTGCCTGGAGCGCGGAGGGGTATTCACCCCTCCACTTT
TRBV20-1	TRBJ2-3	.	.	CSARLGPLQYF	TGCAGTGCTAGATTGGGCCCGTTGCAGTATTTT
TRBV19	TRBJ2-3	.	.	CASSPGRGTDTQYF	TGTGCCAGTAGTCCGGGGAGAGGCACAGATACGCAGTATTTT
TRBV5-6	TRBJ2-7	.	TRBD1	CASSARDRDYEQYF	TGTGCCAGCAGCGCCCGGGACAGGGATTACGAGCAGTACTTC